Listed here is a single TCR beta chain. The sample comes from a study of blood T cell repertoires in COVID-19. Clones were read by immunoSEQ multiplex PCR, and TCRdb kept only the in-frame ones, dropping some. The sample consists of over 130,000 clones, about four fifths of them appearing once. V lost 6 bases to trimming and J lost 3 bases, with 24 bases between them. Germline V gives CDR1 SGHTA, CDR2 FQGTGA. CDR3 length: 17 amino acids. This clonotype originated in a man in his 70s with acute or convalescent COVID-19. The sample comprised peripheral blood. The V call is TRBV7-3, the J call TRBJ2-7; possibly TRBD2 for D (6 bases). The CDR3 DNA reads TGTGCCAGCAGTCACCCTCATCGGAGGGACGGGGTCTACGAGCAGTACTTC. It yields the protein CASSHPHRRDGVYEQYF.